This T cell receptor (beta chain) is drawn from a study of cytomegalovirus exposure and HLA in healthy donors. In the PCR, 60 Vbeta and 13 Jbeta primers were used. Sequenced by immunoSEQ multiplex PCR; TCRdb stores in-frame clones only, minus some. The sample table includes some 110,000 clones. Points on this clone: Antigen specificity is unknown.

Germline V gives CDR1 LNHDA, CDR2 SQIVND (reference sequence). Trimming cost V 7 bases and J 0 bases; bases outside gene matches: 6. The CDR3 extends over 15 amino acids. Study-level results: As a later analysis revealed, the rate of TCR association differed by HLA locus, with DRB1 most and HLA-C fewest. The investigators catalogued 150 to 200 TCR beta chains as cytomegalovirus-associated.

The chain is built from TRBV19 and TRBJ1-3; 7 bases are a match to TRBD1. This TCR was recovered from a man younger than 30 in good health and CMV-seronegative. Sequencing used PBMCs. CDR3: CASTGQAHSGNTIYF. The CDR3 coding sequence is TGTGCCAGTACCGGACAGGCGCACTCTGGAAACACCATATATTTT.